Presented here are 16 T cell receptor beta chains from one specimen sequenced in a study of graft-versus-host responses after intestinal transplantation (dated by TCRdb to the early 2020s). The library was prepared using the immunoSEQ multiplex PCR assay. This immuneACCESS table, as held by TCRdb, lists in-frame sequences with V and J called but not all clones. Of the missing ones, under half trace to an unresolved V gene in checked studies; the others have no known cause. Counted in this sample were 8,000 to 8,500 clones; roughly 93% of them appeared once. About 2% of the sample rests with the top ten. This specimen consisted of PBMCs, obtained 11 days after intestinal transplantation. The receptors shown here come from a human patient who received an intestinal transplant, so some T cells may come from the graft donor.

The V and J genes are TRBV27 and TRBJ2-1, with D possibly being TRBD2 (5 bases). CDR1 and CDR2 (germline): MNHEY, SMNVEV (reference sequence). Deletions cut 5 bases from V and 7 bases from J, with 15 bases between. This CDR3 comprises 14 residues. The CDR3: CASSRGDKQNEQFF. In nucleotides, the CDR3 is TGTGCCAGCAGTCGGGGTGATAAGCAAAATGAGCAGTTCTTC.

The chain has TRBV28 and TRBJ1-1; 11 bases are shared with TRBD1. V shed 4 bases, J shed 3 bases, and the junction held 13 bases outside the gene matches. Germline loops: CDR1 MDHEN, CDR2 SYDVKM. This CDR3 is 18 amino acids long. This CDR3 is CASSSRTGGMYYHTEAFF. The CDR3 DNA reads as TGTGCCAGCAGTTCTCGGACAGGGGGCATGTATTATCACACTGAAGCTTTCTTT.

The V gene is TRBV27, the J gene TRBJ2-3, with 7 nucleotides matching TRBD2. The V gene's germline CDR1 is MNHEY and CDR2 SMNVEV (reference sequence). The ends lost 6 bases at V and 5 bases at J; junction bases unmatched: 11. The CDR3 runs to 15 residues. CDR3 in amino acids: CASRVLGGSGDTQYF. The CDR3 coding sequence is TGTGCCAGCAGGGTCCTTGGCGGGAGTGGAGATACGCAGTATTTT.

J is TRBJ2-1 and V is TRBV27; 9 bases match TRBD2. CDR1 and CDR2 (germline): MNHEY, SMNVEV (reference sequence). The CDR3 has 14 residues. After removal of 7 bases from V and 15 bases from J, the junction contained 16 bases not matched to a gene. DNA for the CDR3: TGTGCCAGCACGGTGTCGGGGGCGGGGGGGCCGCGGTTCTTC. Protein: CASTVSGAGGPRFF.

V usage is TRBV5-4 and J usage is TRBJ2-1; 10 bases match TRBD2. Trimming took 2 bases from V and 6 from J; bases not matched to a gene: 8. The CDR3 spans 16 residues. Germline V CDR1 and CDR2: SGHNT, YYREEE (reference sequence). As DNA, the CDR3 is TGTGCCAGCAGCTTATGGTCCAGCGGGAGGGCCAATGAGCAGTTCTTC. Encoded protein: CASSLWSSGRANEQFF.

J is TRBJ1-5 and V is TRBV28, with D maybe TRBD1 (5 bases). V lost 2 bases and J lost 1, with 9 bases in between. Germline V gene lookup returns CDR1 MDHEN and CDR2 SYDVKM. The CDR3 contains 15 residues. The chain's CDR3 is CASSLGDWSNQPQHF. The CDR3 DNA reads as TGTGCCAGCAGTTTAGGGGACTGGAGCAATCAGCCCCAGCATTTT. Full variable domain (missing parts from reference TRBV28 and TRBJ1-5): DVKVTQSSRYLVKRTGEKVFLECVQDMDHENMFWYRQDPGLGLRLIYFSYDVKMKEKGDIPEGYSVSREKKERFSLILESASTNQTSMYLCASSLGDWSNQPQHFGDGTRLSIL.

This clone was counted between two and nine times. The gene calls are TRBV19 and TRBJ2-1, with 7 bases lining up with TRBD2. This CDR3 has 12 amino acids. V shed 10 bases, J shed 3 bases, and the junction held 3 bases outside the gene matches. Germline V gives CDR1 LNHDA, CDR2 SQIVND (reference sequence). This chain's CDR3 is CATRTSYNEQFF. The CDR3 DNA sequence: TGTGCCACCAGGACTAGCTACAATGAGCAGTTCTTC.

This rearrangement joins TRBV5-6 to TRBJ2-7; 12 nucleotides align to TRBD1. The CDR3 spans 15 residues. V dropped 3 bases and J dropped 6; count of bases not matched to a gene: 7. CDR1 and CDR2 (germline): SGHDT, YYEEEE. The CDR3 DNA follows: TGTGCCAGCAGCTACGGGACAGGGGGCACGGTCGAGCAGTACTTC. Encoded protein: CASSYGTGGTVEQYF.

The J gene is TRBJ2-2, the V gene TRBV25-1; 7 bases agree with TRBD1. The length of the CDR3 is 15 residues. Germline lookup yields CDR1 MGHDK and CDR2 SYGVNS. V lost 3 bases to trimming and J lost 3 bases; unmatched junction nucleotides: 4. CDR3 residues: CASSDQGVYTGELFF. The CDR3 DNA is TGTGCCAGCAGTGACCAGGGGGTGTACACCGGGGAGCTGTTTTTT.

The CDR3 DNA reads TGCGCCAGCAGCTGGGGGGACCGCCTGCAAGCTTTCTTT. As protein: CASSWGDRLQAFF. The rearrangement joins TRBV5-1 to TRBJ1-1, with D possibly TRBD1 on 5 matching bases. V dropped 3 bases and J dropped 9 bases, with 15 bases sitting between them. The length of the CDR3 is 13 residues. Germline V gene sequence: CDR1 SGHRS, CDR2 YFSETQ. The entire variable domain, with the rest obtained from reference TRBV5-1 and TRBJ1-1, is as follows: KAGVTQTPRYLIKTRGQQVTLSCSPISGHRSVSWYQQTPGQGLQFLFEYFSETQRNKGNFPGRFSGRQFSNSRSEMNVSTLELGDSALYLCASSWGDRLQAFFGQGTRLTVV.

The count of this clone is one. V and J are TRBV19 and TRBJ1-1; D possibly corresponds to TRBD1 (6 bases). Between the trimmed V and J ends, which lost 9 bases and 4 bases, there was a span of 15 bases. The CDR3 totals 13 residues. Germline loops: CDR1 LNHDA, CDR2 SQIVND (reference sequence). DNA for the CDR3: TGTGCCAGAACAAGGGGGGGGTGCACTGAAGCTTTCTTT. Amino acid sequence: CARTRGGCTEAFF.

The rearrangement joins TRBV25-1 to TRBJ2-7; the D gene is possibly TRBD2 (5 bases). This CDR3 spans 13 amino acids. Germline V CDR1 and CDR2: MGHDK, SYGVNS. The V gene lost 2 bases and the J gene lost 4 bases, with 9 bases spanning the gap. CDR3 amino acids: CASSEAGRYEQYV. The CDR3 DNA reads as TGTGCCAGCAGTGAAGCGGGCAGGTACGAGCAGTACGTC.

This sequence joins TRBV6-5 and TRBJ2-7, with TRBD1 identical over 9 bases. Germline CDR1 MNHEY, CDR2 SVGAGI. V lost 5 bases and J lost 3; bases outside the gene matches: 5. CDR3 length equals 14 residues. CDR3 DNA: TGTGCCAGCAGTCCGCGACAGGGGGACTACGAGCAGTACTTC. Translating it yields CASSPRQGDYEQYF.

The chain combines TRBV5-1 with TRBJ2-1; 11 bases fit TRBD2. The CDR3 consists of 16 residues. Germline V gene sequence: CDR1 SGHRS, CDR2 YFSETQ. J lost 3 bases, V lost 4 bases, and 6 bases had no gene match. This CDR3 is CASSLRSGGDYNEQFF. The CDR3 DNA reads as TGCGCCAGCAGCCTACGTAGCGGGGGGGACTACAATGAGCAGTTCTTC.

This chain uses TRBV5-1 with TRBJ2-5; no clear D. Trimming pared 2 bases from V and 0 bases from J, leaving 17 bases between. The CDR3 spans 17 residues. Germline CDR1 and CDR2: SGHRS and YFSETQ. The CDR3, as DNA: TGCGCCAGCAGCTTTCCCCCCGGCGGCCCGTACCAAGAGACCCAGTACTTC. Its protein is CASSFPPGGPYQETQYF.

This chain uses TRBV5-1 with TRBJ2-1; D is unresolved. Germline lookup yields CDR1 SGHRS and CDR2 YFSETQ. With 2 bases removed from V and 0 bases from J, the gap between germline ends came to 12 bases. The CDR3 totals 16 residues. CDR3 nucleotide sequence: TGCGCCAGCAGCTTATTAAGTACTAACTCCTACAATGAGCAGTTCTTC. It translates to CASSLLSTNSYNEQFF.